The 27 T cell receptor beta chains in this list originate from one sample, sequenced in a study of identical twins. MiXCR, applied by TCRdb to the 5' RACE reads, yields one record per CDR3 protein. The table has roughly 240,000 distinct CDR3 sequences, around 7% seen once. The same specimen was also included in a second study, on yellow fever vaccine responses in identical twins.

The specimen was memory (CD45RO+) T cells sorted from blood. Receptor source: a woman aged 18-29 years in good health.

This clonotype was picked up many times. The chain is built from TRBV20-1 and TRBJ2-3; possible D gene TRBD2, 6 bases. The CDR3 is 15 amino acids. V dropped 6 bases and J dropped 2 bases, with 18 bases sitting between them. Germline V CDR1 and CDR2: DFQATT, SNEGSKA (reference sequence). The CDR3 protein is CSASSTRHFTDTQYF. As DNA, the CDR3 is TGCAGTGCCTCCTCGACTAGACATTTCACAGATACGCAGTATTTT.

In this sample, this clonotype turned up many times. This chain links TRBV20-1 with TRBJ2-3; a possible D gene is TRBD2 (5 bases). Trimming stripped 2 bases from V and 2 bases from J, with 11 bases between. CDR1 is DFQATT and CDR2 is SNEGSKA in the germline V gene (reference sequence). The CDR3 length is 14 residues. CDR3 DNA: TGCAGTGCTAGAAACCGGAGGCTCACAGATACGCAGTATTTT. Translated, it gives CSARNRRLTDTQYF.

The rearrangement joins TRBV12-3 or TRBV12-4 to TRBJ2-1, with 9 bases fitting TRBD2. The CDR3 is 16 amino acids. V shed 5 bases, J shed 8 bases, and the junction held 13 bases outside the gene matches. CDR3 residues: CASSPNSGRSVDEQFF. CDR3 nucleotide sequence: TGTGCCAGCAGTCCTAATAGCGGGAGATCTGTAGATGAGCAGTTCTTC.

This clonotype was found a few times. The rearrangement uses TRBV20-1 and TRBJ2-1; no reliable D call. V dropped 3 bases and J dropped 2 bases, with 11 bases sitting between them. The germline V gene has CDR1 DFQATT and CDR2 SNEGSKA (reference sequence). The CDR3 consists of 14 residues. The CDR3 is CSASILGTYNEQFF. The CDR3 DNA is TGCAGTGCTAGTATACTGGGGACCTACAATGAGCAGTTCTTC.

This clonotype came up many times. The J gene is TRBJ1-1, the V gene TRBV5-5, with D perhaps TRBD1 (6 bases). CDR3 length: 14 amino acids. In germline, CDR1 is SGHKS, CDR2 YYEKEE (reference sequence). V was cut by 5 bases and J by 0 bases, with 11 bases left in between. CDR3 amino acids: CASRRDIMNTEAFF. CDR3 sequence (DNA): TGTGCCAGCAGACGGGACATCATGAACACTGAAGCTTTCTTT.

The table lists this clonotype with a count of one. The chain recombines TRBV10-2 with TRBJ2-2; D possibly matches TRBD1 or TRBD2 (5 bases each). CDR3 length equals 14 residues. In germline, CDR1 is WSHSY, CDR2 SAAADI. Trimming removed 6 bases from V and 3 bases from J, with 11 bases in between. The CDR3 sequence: CASRGTGHTGELFF. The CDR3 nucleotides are TGCGCCAGCAGGGGGACGGGTCACACCGGGGAGCTGTTTTTT.

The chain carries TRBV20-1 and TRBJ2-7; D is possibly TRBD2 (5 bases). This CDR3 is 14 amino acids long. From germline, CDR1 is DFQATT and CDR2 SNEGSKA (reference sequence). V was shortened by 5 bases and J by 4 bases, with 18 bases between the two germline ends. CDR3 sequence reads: CSAALPGKGYEQYF. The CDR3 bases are TGCAGTGCTGCCCTCCCCGGGAAGGGTTACGAGCAGTACTTC.

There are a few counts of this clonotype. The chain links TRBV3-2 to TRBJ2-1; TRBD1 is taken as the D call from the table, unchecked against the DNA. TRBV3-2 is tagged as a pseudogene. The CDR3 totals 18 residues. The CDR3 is CASSPSTPGDRPDNEQFF. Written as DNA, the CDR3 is TGTGCCAGCAGCCCTTCGACCCCAGGAGACAGGCCAGACAATGAGCAGTTCTTC.

The CDR3 DNA is TGTGCGGACACTAGCGGGAGGGAGGGTGAGCAGTTCTTC. Residues: CADTSGREGEQFF. The V call is TRBV2, the J call TRBJ2-1; 13 bases align to TRBD2. Germline assignment: CDR1 SNHLY and CDR2 FYNNEI. There are 13 residues in the CDR3.

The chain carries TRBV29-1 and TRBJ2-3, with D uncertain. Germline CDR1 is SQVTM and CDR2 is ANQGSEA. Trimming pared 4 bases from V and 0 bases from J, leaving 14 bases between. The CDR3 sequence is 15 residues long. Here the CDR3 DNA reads TGCAGCGTTGTACGGTTGGGAACTAGCACAGATACGCAGTATTTT. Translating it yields CSVVRLGTSTDTQYF.

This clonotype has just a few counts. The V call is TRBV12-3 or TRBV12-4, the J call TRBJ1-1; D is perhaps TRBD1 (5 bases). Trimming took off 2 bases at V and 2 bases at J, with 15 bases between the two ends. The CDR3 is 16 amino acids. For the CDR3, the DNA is TGTGCCAGCAGTTTAAGTCGGGGGAACCTCAACACTGAAGCTTTCTTT. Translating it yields CASSLSRGNLNTEAFF.

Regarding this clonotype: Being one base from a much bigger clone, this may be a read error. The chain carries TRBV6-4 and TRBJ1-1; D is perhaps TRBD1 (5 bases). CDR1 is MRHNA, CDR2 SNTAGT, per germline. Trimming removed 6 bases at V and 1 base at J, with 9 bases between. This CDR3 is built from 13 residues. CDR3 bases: TGTGCCAGCAGCGCACAGGAGAACACTGAAGCTTTCTTT. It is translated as CASSAQENTEAFF.

In DNA, the CDR3 is TGTGCCAGCAGCTTAGGCGACGTGCAAACGGCCCAGCATTTT. Its protein is CASSLGDVQTAQHF. The chain uses TRBV7-9 and TRBJ1-5; D call uncertain. The germline CDR1 and CDR2 sequences are SEHNR and FQNEAQ (reference sequence). The CDR3 is 14 residues long. The V gene lost 1 base and the J gene lost 11 bases, with 15 bases spanning the gap.

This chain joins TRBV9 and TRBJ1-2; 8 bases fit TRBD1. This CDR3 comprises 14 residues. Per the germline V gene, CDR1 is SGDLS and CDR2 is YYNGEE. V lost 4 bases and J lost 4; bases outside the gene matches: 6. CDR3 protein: CASSLQGASYGYTF. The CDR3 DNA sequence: TGTGCCAGCAGCCTTCAGGGGGCCAGCTATGGCTACACCTTC.

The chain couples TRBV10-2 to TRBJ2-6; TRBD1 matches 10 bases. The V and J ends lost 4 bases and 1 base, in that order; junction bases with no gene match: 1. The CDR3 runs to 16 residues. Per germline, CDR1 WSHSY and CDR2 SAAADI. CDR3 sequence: CASSGQGASGANVLTF. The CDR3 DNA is TGCGCCAGCAGTGGACAGGGGGCGTCTGGGGCCAACGTCCTGACTTTC.

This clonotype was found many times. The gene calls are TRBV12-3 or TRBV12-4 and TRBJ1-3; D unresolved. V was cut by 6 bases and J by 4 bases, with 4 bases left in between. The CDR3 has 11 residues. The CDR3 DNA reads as TGTGCCAGCAGCGAGGGAAACACCATATATTTT. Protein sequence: CASSEGNTIYF.

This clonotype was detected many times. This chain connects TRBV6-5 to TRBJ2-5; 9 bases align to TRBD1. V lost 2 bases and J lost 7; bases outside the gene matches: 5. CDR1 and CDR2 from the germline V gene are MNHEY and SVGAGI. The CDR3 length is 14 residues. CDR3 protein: CASSYLEGQGTQYF. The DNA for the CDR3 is TGTGCCAGCAGTTACCTCGAGGGACAGGGGACCCAGTACTTC.

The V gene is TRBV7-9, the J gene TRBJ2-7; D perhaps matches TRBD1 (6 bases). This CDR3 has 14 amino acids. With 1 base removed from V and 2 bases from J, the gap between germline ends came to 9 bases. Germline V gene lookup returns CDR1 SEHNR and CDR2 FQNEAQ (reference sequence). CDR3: CASSLEAGAYEQYV. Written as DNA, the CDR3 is TGTGCCAGCAGCTTAGAGGCAGGGGCCTACGAGCAGTACGTC.

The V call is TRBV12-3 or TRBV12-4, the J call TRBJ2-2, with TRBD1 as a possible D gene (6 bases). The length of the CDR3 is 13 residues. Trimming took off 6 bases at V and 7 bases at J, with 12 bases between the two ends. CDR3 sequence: CASRPQGLGELFF. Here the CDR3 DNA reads TGTGCCAGCAGACCCCAGGGGCTCGGGGAGCTGTTTTTT.

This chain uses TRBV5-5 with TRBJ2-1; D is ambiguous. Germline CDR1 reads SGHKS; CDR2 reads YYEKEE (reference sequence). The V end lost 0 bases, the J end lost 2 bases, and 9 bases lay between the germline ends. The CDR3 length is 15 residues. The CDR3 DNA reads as TGTGCCAGCAGCTTGGCTGGTGTAGCCTACAATGAGCAGTTCTTC. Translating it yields CASSLAGVAYNEQFF.

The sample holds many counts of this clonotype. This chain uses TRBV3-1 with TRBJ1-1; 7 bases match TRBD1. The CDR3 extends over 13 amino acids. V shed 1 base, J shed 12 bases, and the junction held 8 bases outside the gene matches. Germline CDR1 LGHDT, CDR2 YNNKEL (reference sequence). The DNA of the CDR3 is TGTGCCAGCAGCCAAGCCCCGACAGGGACGACTTTCTTT. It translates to CASSQAPTGTTFF.

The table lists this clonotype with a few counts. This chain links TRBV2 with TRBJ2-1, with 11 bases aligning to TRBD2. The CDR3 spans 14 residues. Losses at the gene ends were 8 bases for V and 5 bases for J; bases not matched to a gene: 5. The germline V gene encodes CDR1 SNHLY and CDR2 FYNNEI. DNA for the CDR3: TGTGCCAGCCAGACTAGCGGGGTAGACAATGAGCAGTTCTTC. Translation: CASQTSGVDNEQFF.

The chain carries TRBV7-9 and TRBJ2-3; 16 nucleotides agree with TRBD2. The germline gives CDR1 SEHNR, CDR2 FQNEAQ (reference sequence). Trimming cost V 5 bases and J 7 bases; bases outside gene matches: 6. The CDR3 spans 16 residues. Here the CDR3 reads CASSRGTSGGAHTQYF. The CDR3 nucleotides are TGTGCCAGCAGCCGAGGGACTAGCGGGGGGGCTCATACGCAGTATTTT.

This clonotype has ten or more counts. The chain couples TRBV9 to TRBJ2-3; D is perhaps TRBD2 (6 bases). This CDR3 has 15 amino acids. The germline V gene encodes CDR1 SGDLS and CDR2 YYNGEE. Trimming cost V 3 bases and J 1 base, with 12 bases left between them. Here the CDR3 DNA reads TGTGCCAGCAGCGCCCTCGGCGGGGGCACAGATACGCAGTATTTT. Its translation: CASSALGGGTDTQYF.

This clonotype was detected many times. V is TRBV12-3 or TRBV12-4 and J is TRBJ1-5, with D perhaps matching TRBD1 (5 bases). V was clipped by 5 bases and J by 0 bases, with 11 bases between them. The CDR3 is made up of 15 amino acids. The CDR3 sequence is CASSPGIGSNQPQHF. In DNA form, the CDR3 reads TGTGCCAGCAGTCCAGGGATAGGTAGCAATCAGCCCCAGCATTTT.

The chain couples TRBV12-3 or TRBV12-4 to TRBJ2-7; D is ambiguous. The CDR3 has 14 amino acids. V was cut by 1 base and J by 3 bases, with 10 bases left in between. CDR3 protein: CASSLGLQSYEQYF. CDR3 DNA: TGTGCCAGCAGTTTAGGACTCCAAAGCTACGAGCAGTACTTC.

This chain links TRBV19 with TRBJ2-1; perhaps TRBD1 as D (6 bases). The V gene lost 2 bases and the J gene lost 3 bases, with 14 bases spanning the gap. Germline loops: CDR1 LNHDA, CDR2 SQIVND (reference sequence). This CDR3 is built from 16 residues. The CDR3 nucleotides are TGTGCCAGTAGTATACCTTGGGGACATAACTACAATGAGCAGTTCTTC. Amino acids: CASSIPWGHNYNEQFF.